Reported below is one T cell receptor (beta chain). This clone was seen a few times. No antigen is known for it. No base quality values were provided; no much bigger clone lies one nucleotide off. TCRbeta CDR3 regions were amplified from genomic DNA by means of the immunoSEQ Assay, a bias-controlled multiplex PCR. Per the original workflow: Within the assay, amplification of reference gene primers was used to estimate how many nucleated cells each sample contained. To quantify the absolute abundance of each unique TCRbeta CDR3 rearrangement, sequence reads were collapsed and filtered. For each sample, productive Simpson clonality was calculated by taking the square root of Simpson's diversity index across productive rearrangements. This is the immuneACCESS table as TCRdb keeps it, with only in-frame sequences that have V and J called. A part of the clones is gone; compared with another copy, unresolved V genes explain less than half, and the rest is unexplained. D and trimming come from the DNA, and the V and J calls and clone size come from that table. The sample table shows under 300,000 clones, and roughly 90% are seen once. Of the sample, approximately 14% falls within the top ten clones.

The data are from a study of blood T cell repertoires in COVID-19 (dated by TCRdb to the early 2020s). Broadly, across the study: Collaborator samples came from the United States, Italy and Spain and covered acute and convalescent phases of COVID-19. The material from the prospective study consisted of cDNA or gDNA derived from T cells, B-cell-depleted T cells, or PBMCs. Subjects who had been exposed to COVID-19, were actively infected with it, or had recovered from it provided the deeply sampled blood TCRbeta repertoires that made up the dataset. A freely available public database, intended as a resource for researchers studying the immune response to SARS-CoV-2, is where the repertoires were released. The samples were drawn from two sources: the first 160 participants of the ongoing ImmuneRACE study, and about 1,300 subjects contributed by 6 global collaborators. Sample metadata almost always included a de-identified subject ID, COVID-19 status, age in years and sex. Where available, HLA class I and class II types were obtained from metadata supplied by the sample provider rather than from assay-based typing. Broad study findings and their caveats: The quantity of clinical and demographic metadata differed by source and by participant and was supplied without curation.

One collaborating source in Seattle enrolled patients during active infection and followed them longitudinally through the course of disease. The collaborating institutions used their own protocols to collect whole blood in K2EDTA tubes. Collaborator samples were shipped for TCRbeta analysis as frozen whole blood, isolated PBMCs, or DNA extracted from either sample type. Taken from cysteine to phenylalanine, the CDR3 has 15 residues. Only the CDR3 part of the read is kept: 45 bases, read in frame from the first base. The germline V gene (reference sequence) gives CDR1 as SEHNR and CDR2 as FQNEAQ. Germline trimming amounts to 2 bases on V and 10 bases on J, with 6 as the count of junction bases outside the gene matches.

Rearrangement joined TRBV7-9 to TRBJ1-4; a stretch of 11 junction bases matches TRBD1. The sequence derives from a woman in her 70s with COVID-19, enrolled during active disease. Material for sequencing was peripheral blood. Here the CDR3 is given as CASSLPGQGARKLFF. The DNA sequence is TGTGCCAGCAGCTTACCCGGACAGGGGGCCCGAAAACTGTTTTTT.